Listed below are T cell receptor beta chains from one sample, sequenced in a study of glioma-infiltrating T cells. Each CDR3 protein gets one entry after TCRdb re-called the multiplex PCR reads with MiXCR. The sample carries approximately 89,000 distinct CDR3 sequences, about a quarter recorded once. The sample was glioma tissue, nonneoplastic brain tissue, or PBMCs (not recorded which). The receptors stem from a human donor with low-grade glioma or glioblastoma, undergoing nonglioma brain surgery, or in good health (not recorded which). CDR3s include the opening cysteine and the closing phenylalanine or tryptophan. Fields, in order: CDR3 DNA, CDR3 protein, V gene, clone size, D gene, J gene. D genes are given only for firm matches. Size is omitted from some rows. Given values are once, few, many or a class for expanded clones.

DNA: TGCAGTGCTAGAGATCCAAGGAGCAATCAGCCCCAGCATTTT; CDR3: CSARDPRSNQPQHF; V: TRBV20-1; size: many; D: NA; J: TRBJ1-5
DNA: TGTGCCAGCAGTTTATCACTAGCCCGAAACAATGAGCAGTTCTTC; CDR3: CASSLSLARNNEQFF; V: TRBV27; size: many; D: NA; J: TRBJ2-1
DNA: TGTGCCAGCAGCCGGGGGACTGCCTCTTACTCCTACGAGCAGTACTTC; CDR3: CASSRGTASYSYEQYF; V: TRBV6-1; size: many; D: NA; J: TRBJ2-7
DNA: TGTGCCAGCAGCTTTGGGGATTCACCCCTCCACTTT; CDR3: CASSFGDSPLHF; V: TRBV5-4; size: many; D: NA; J: TRBJ1-6
DNA: TGTGCCAGCAGTACGGACAGGTTTAGGAATCAGCCCCAGCATTTT; CDR3: CASSTDRFRNQPQHF; V: TRBV6-1; size: many; D: TRBD1; J: TRBJ1-5
DNA: TGCAGCGTTTCGAGCGAGACAGGGGAGCAGTTCTTC; CDR3: CSVSSETGEQFF; V: TRBV29-1; size: NA; D: TRBD1; J: TRBJ2-1
DNA: TGTGCCAGCAGACTCGCGGGGATAGGACAGGGGGAGTACGAGCAGTACTTC; CDR3: CASRLAGIGQGEYEQYF; V: TRBV7-8; size: many; D: TRBD1; J: TRBJ2-7
DNA: TGTGCCAGCAGCCCCCGGCCGGACAGGGGGCGAGGGAGTTGGAATCAGCCCCAGCATTTT; CDR3: CASSPRPDRGRGSWNQPQHF; V: TRBV4-2; size: many; D: TRBD1; J: TRBJ1-5
DNA: TGTGCCAGCGGGTACGAAGGAGATACGCAGTATTTT; CDR3: CASGYEGDTQYF; V: TRBV3-1; size: many; D: NA; J: TRBJ2-3
DNA: TGCAGCGCGGGGCAGAACGAGCAGTACTTC; CDR3: CSAGQNEQYF; V: TRBV29-1; size: many; D: NA; J: TRBJ2-7
DNA: TGTGCCAGCAGCTCAAGTCGAGGGAGTTCTGGGGAGCTGTTTTTT; CDR3: CASSSSRGSSGELFF; V: TRBV7-6; size: many; D: NA; J: TRBJ2-2
DNA: TGCGCCAGCAGTGACCGGGGGGGAGCATACAATGAGCAGTTCTTC; CDR3: CASSDRGGAYNEQFF; V: TRBV10-1; size: many; D: TRBD2; J: TRBJ2-1
DNA: TGTGCCAGCAGGTATAGCGGGGCCGTCTACAATGAGCAGTTCTTC; CDR3: CASRYSGAVYNEQFF; V: TRBV5-6; size: NA; D: TRBD2; J: TRBJ2-1
DNA: TGTGCCAGCAGCTTTGACAGGAGGGGCGAGCAGTACTTC; CDR3: CASSFDRRGEQYF; V: TRBV7-6; size: many; D: NA; J: TRBJ2-7
DNA: TGTGCCAGCAGCGTATCAAGCTCCTACAATGAGCAGTTCTTC; CDR3: CASSVSSSYNEQFF; V: TRBV9; size: few; D: NA; J: TRBJ2-1
DNA: TGTGCCAGCAGCCCGGACAGGGGTGGCAATCAGCCCCAGCATTTT; CDR3: CASSPDRGGNQPQHF; V: TRBV12-3/TRBV12-4; size: few; D: TRBD1; J: TRBJ1-5
DNA: TGTGCCAGCATCTTAAACACTGAAGCTTTCTTT; CDR3: CASILNTEAFF; V: TRBV12-3/TRBV12-4; size: few; D: NA; J: TRBJ1-1
DNA: TGTGCCAGCAGCTTCCCAACTAGCGGGACAAAAACCTACGAGCAGTACTTC; CDR3: CASSFPTSGTKTYEQYF; V: TRBV7-9; size: many; D: TRBD2; J: TRBJ2-7
DNA: TGCAGTGCTAGCCGGATTACCGGGACTAGCGGGAGCCAAGAGACCCAGTACTTC; CDR3: CSASRITGTSGSQETQYF; V: TRBV20-1; size: many; D: TRBD2; J: TRBJ2-5
DNA: TGTGCCAGCAGTTCCCCGGCGAGCGCGATCTCTGGAAACACCATATATTTT; CDR3: CASSSPASAISGNTIYF; V: TRBV6-1; size: many; D: NA; J: TRBJ1-3
DNA: TGTGCCAGCAGACCAGCCAGGAGGAGGACAACTGAAGCTTTCTTT; CDR3: CASRPARRRTTEAFF; V: TRBV12-3/TRBV12-4; size: few; D: NA; J: TRBJ1-1
DNA: TGTGCCAGTAGTCCCAACGCGGGAGGGCCGAGCGGTACGCAGTATTTT; CDR3: CASSPNAGGPSGTQYF; V: TRBV19; size: many; D: TRBD2; J: TRBJ2-3
DNA: TGTGCCAGCAGCGCCATGGCCGTTCACACAGATACGCAGTATTTT; CDR3: CASSAMAVHTDTQYF; V: TRBV7-8; size: many; D: NA; J: TRBJ2-3
DNA: TGTGCCAGCAGTGATTTGGTCAGGAACTATGGCTACACCTTC; CDR3: CASSDLVRNYGYTF; V: TRBV2; size: many; D: NA; J: TRBJ1-2
DNA: TGTGCCAGCAGCTTAAGCAGGGCCCACTCTGGAAACACCATATATTTT; CDR3: CASSLSRAHSGNTIYF; V: TRBV7-6; size: NA; D: NA; J: TRBJ1-3
DNA: TGCGCCAGCAGCTTGGCTCAGGGGGGCTCTGGCTACACCTTC; CDR3: CASSLAQGGSGYTF; V: TRBV5-1; size: NA; D: TRBD1; J: TRBJ1-2
DNA: TGTGCCAGCAGCTTGAAATCCAGCGGGAAGGAGACCCAGTACTTC; CDR3: CASSLKSSGKETQYF; V: TRBV5-4; size: NA; D: TRBD2; J: TRBJ2-5
DNA: TGTGCCAGCAGTTCGTCAACCGGGACTACCTTCACAGATACGCAGTATTTT; CDR3: CASSSSTGTTFTDTQYF; V: TRBV12-3/TRBV12-4; size: NA; D: TRBD2; J: TRBJ2-3
DNA: TGTGCCAGCAGTGAAATTTCCGGGAACACTGAAGCTTTCTTT; CDR3: CASSEISGNTEAFF; V: TRBV2; size: many; D: NA; J: TRBJ1-1
DNA: TGTGCCAGCAGCCCCCAGGGACCATACAATGAGCAGTTCTTC; CDR3: CASSPQGPYNEQFF; V: TRBV6-2/TRBV6-3; size: many; D: NA; J: TRBJ2-1
DNA: TGCAGTGCTCGGAGGCCCCCGAGCACAGATACGCAGTATTTT; CDR3: CSARRPPSTDTQYF; V: TRBV20-1; size: many; D: NA; J: TRBJ2-3
DNA: TGTGCCAGCAGATGGAGCGGGGGGCCGGTGGAGACCCAGTACTTC; CDR3: CASRWSGGPVETQYF; V: TRBV12-3/TRBV12-4; size: once; D: TRBD2; J: TRBJ2-5
DNA: TGTGCCAGCTCCCAGGGTTTCCAAGAGACCCAGTACTTC; CDR3: CASSQGFQETQYF; V: TRBV18; size: many; D: NA; J: TRBJ2-5
DNA: TGTGCCAGCAGAGACGGCGACGTCAATCAGCCCCAGCATTTT; CDR3: CASRDGDVNQPQHF; V: TRBV28; size: many; D: NA; J: TRBJ1-5
DNA: TGTGCCAGCACCCTGATAAATCGGATCCCGGGACTAGCGGGGCCCAATGAGCAGTTCTTC; CDR3: CASTLINRIPGLAGPNEQFF; V: TRBV12-3/TRBV12-4; size: few; D: TRBD2; J: TRBJ2-1
DNA: TGTGCCAGCAGCGCGAGGGGGAACAGAGAGACCCAGTACTTC; CDR3: CASSARGNRETQYF; V: TRBV5-4; size: NA; D: NA; J: TRBJ2-5
DNA: TGTGCCAGCAGCTTGGCGACGGGCACTAGCAAAGATACGCAGTATTTT; CDR3: CASSLATGTSKDTQYF; V: TRBV5-6; size: NA; D: NA; J: TRBJ2-3
DNA: TGTGCCAGCTTTGGGACGGCTGAAGCTTTCTTT; CDR3: CASFGTAEAFF; V: TRBV25-1; size: many; D: NA; J: TRBJ1-1
DNA: TGTGCCAGCAGTTACTGGGGGGAGGGCAATGAGCAGTTCTTC; CDR3: CASSYWGEGNEQFF; V: TRBV6-6; size: many; D: TRBD2; J: TRBJ2-1
DNA: TGCAGTGCTAGAGATAGGCCCAGCACAGATACGCAGTATTTT; CDR3: CSARDRPSTDTQYF; V: TRBV20-1; size: many; D: NA; J: TRBJ2-3
DNA: TGTGCCAGCAGTCATAGCGGGAGCTCCTACACTGAGCAGTTCTTC; CDR3: CASSHSGSSYTEQFF; V: TRBV12-3/TRBV12-4; size: NA; D: TRBD2; J: TRBJ2-1
DNA: TGTGCCAGCAGCACCGGGACAGTATCTTCGCCCCAGCATTTT; CDR3: CASSTGTVSSPQHF; V: TRBV6-1; size: NA; D: TRBD1; J: TRBJ1-5
DNA: TGTGCCAGCAGTTCCCGAGGACAGGGGACTGGTCAGCCCCAGCATTTT; CDR3: CASSSRGQGTGQPQHF; V: TRBV27; size: many; D: TRBD1; J: TRBJ1-5
DNA: TGTGCCAGCAGGGGAGACAGGAACTCTGGAAACACCATATATTTT; CDR3: CASRGDRNSGNTIYF; V: TRBV12-3/TRBV12-4; size: many; D: NA; J: TRBJ1-3
DNA: TGTGCCAGCAGTTACTCGACAGCGTCCGGGGCCAACGTCCTGACTTTC; CDR3: CASSYSTASGANVLTF; V: TRBV6-6; size: many; D: NA; J: TRBJ2-6
DNA: TGCAGTGCTAGAAGGGACAGAGATAGGCCCCAGCATTTT; CDR3: CSARRDRDRPQHF; V: TRBV20-1; size: NA; D: TRBD1; J: TRBJ1-5
DNA: TGTGCCAGCAGCCCCCGGGGGAGGTTGAACACTGAAGCTTTCTTT; CDR3: CASSPRGRLNTEAFF; V: TRBV7-8; size: many; D: NA; J: TRBJ1-1
DNA: TGTGCCAGCAGCCCGTCGGTGAACTACAATGAGCAGTTCTTC; CDR3: CASSPSVNYNEQFF; V: TRBV3-1; size: many; D: NA; J: TRBJ2-1
DNA: TGTGCCAGCAGCTTAGTTCGAGTACCCGGGAGATCGCATCGGGACAATGAGCAGTTCTTC; CDR3: CASSLVRVPGRSHRDNEQFF; V: TRBV7-8; size: many; D: NA; J: TRBJ2-1
DNA: TGTGCCAGTAGTATAGCTGGGGGGACCTACGAGCAGTACTTC; CDR3: CASSIAGGTYEQYF; V: TRBV19; size: few; D: NA; J: TRBJ2-7
DNA: TGTGCCAGCAGCTTGGCGGGGGGCGGTTATGGCAATCAGCCCCAGCATTTT; CDR3: CASSLAGGGYGNQPQHF; V: TRBV5-5; size: few; D: NA; J: TRBJ1-5
DNA: TGTGCCAGCAGTTACTCTGGGGTGTTTAACTATGGCTACACCTTC; CDR3: CASSYSGVFNYGYTF; V: TRBV6-6; size: many; D: NA; J: TRBJ1-2
DNA: TGTGCCAGCAGTGAAAGAGGACTAGCGGGGGGGAGGACCCAGTACTTC; CDR3: CASSERGLAGGRTQYF; V: TRBV6-1; size: many; D: TRBD2; J: TRBJ2-5
DNA: TGTGCCAGCAGTCAGAACGGATACGAGCAGTACTTC; CDR3: CASSQNGYEQYF; V: TRBV6-1; size: many; D: NA; J: TRBJ2-7
DNA: TGCAGTGCTAGATCTCGGACCCCTGGGCGCGAGCAGTACTTC; CDR3: CSARSRTPGREQYF; V: TRBV20-1; size: many; D: NA; J: TRBJ2-7
DNA: TGTGCCAGCAGTAGACAGGGATCTAGCACAGATACGCAGTATTTT; CDR3: CASSRQGSSTDTQYF; V: TRBV25-1; size: NA; D: TRBD1; J: TRBJ2-3
DNA: TGCAGTGCTAGTGGCAAGTCGATCCACGAGCAGTACTTC; CDR3: CSASGKSIHEQYF; V: TRBV20-1; size: many; D: NA; J: TRBJ2-7
DNA: TGTGCCAGCAGCTTAGTGTGGATAGAAGGGGGCGAGCAGTACTTC; CDR3: CASSLVWIEGGEQYF; V: TRBV7-2; size: many; D: NA; J: TRBJ2-7
DNA: TGTGCCAGCAGTCCCAGACCCGGCGGAAATTCACCCCTCCACTTT; CDR3: CASSPRPGGNSPLHF; V: TRBV12-3/TRBV12-4; size: few; D: NA; J: TRBJ1-6
DNA: TGTGCCAGCAGTTTCAGGGAGCCGAATACGCAGTATTTT; CDR3: CASSFREPNTQYF; V: TRBV12-3/TRBV12-4; size: many; D: NA; J: TRBJ2-3